These 5 T cell receptor beta chains came from one sample sequenced in a study of T cell repertoires in MIS-A myocarditis. Clones were read by immunoSEQ multiplex PCR, and TCRdb kept only the in-frame ones, dropping some. Of around 10,000 clones in the sample, around 89% were seen once. Sequenced input: thoracic lymph node tissue obtained at autopsy. These receptors came from a man younger than 35 with fulminant myocarditis from multisystem inflammatory syndrome in adults (MIS-A) after COVID-19.

The V gene is TRBV5-1, the J gene TRBJ2-3; 8 bases agree with TRBD2. Germline CDR1 and CDR2: SGHRS and YFSETQ. The CDR3 length is 15 residues. The trim removed 4 bases at V and 3 bases at J, leaving 7 bases unmatched. The CDR3 bases are TGCGCCAGCAGCGTAGCGGGACGACTAACAGATACGCAGTATTTT. Its translation is CASSVAGRLTDTQYF.

J is TRBJ2-7 and V is TRBV28; D might be TRBD2 (7 bases). The CDR3 extends over 13 amino acids. V lost 3 bases and J 5 bases, leaving 11 bases between the germline ends. Germline V gene sequence: CDR1 MDHEN, CDR2 SYDVKM. The CDR3 DNA sequence: TGTGCCAGCAGTTTGGGGGGGCTTAACGAGCAGTACTTC. Amino acids: CASSLGGLNEQYF.

The count of this clone is one. The genes are TRBV28 and TRBJ2-7; D possibly corresponds to TRBD2 (7 bases). Germline lookup yields CDR1 MDHEN and CDR2 SYDVKM. CDR3 size: 12 residues. Trimming removed 11 bases from V and 3 bases from J, with 14 bases in between. The CDR3 sequence: CALRGGDYEQYF. CDR3 in DNA: TGTGCCCTGAGGGGGGGTGACTACGAGCAGTACTTC.

This chain uses TRBV5-1 with TRBJ2-7, with D possibly matching TRBD1 (6 bases). Per germline, CDR1 SGHRS and CDR2 YFSETQ. The CDR3 is made up of 19 amino acids. V shed 1 base and J shed 2 bases, with 25 bases lying between them. CDR3 sequence (DNA): TGCGCCAGCAGCTTGCGCCCCACGGACAGCCGTAATTACCCCTACGAGCAGTACTTC. This translates into CASSLRPTDSRNYPYEQYF.

The rearrangement uses TRBV6-6 and TRBJ2-3; D remains ambiguous. The V and J ends lost 6 bases and 6 bases respectively, with 10 bases between them. CDR3 length: 12 amino acids. The germline V gene has CDR1 MNHNY and CDR2 SVGAGI (reference sequence). CDR3 protein: CASRSPSDTQYF. The DNA of the CDR3 is TGTGCCAGCAGGTCCCCCTCCGATACGCAGTATTTT.